The next 15 T cell receptor beta chains were all read from a single sample in a study of naive and memory T cell subsets (dated by TCRdb to about 2017). What this sample's treatment or condition label stands for: skin biopsy from PPD injection site in Mantoux-positive individual. The study described a robust, sensitive protocol for amplifying, sequencing and analyzing TCRs, using 3' ligation of a UMI-containing oligonucleotide to TCR cDNA. To prepare the library, UMI-ligation and nested PCR was applied. These reads were obtained on an Illumina MiSeq. Four rounds of PCR, run with the SP2 primer together with nested alpha and beta constant region primers, were used to amplify the ligated cDNA. TCRdb passed the public sequencing reads through fastp at Q25 and MiXCR, retaining productive beta sequences. Rows are unified per CDR3 protein, each entry keeping the most common DNA and genes. The sample table records roughly 36,000 distinct CDR3 sequences; approximately 9.9% of these occur just once. The ten most abundant clones make up about 4% of the sample.

The sequencing used skin, collected from a tuberculin skin test site. The source of these receptors is an adult in good health.

This clonotype occurred many times. The chain links TRBV7-9 to TRBJ2-7; the D call may be TRBD1 or TRBD2 (6 bases each). CDR1 is SEHNR, CDR2 FQNEAQ, per germline (reference sequence). The length of the CDR3 is 14 residues. The V and J ends lost 5 bases and 1 base respectively, with 12 bases between them. For the CDR3, the DNA is TGTGCCAGCAGCCCCGGAGGGGGTTCCTACGAGCAGTACTTC. It yields the protein CASSPGGGSYEQYF. Variable domain in full (rest from reference TRBV7-9 and TRBJ2-7): DTGVSQNPRHKITKRGQNVTFRCDPISEHNRLYWYRQTLGQGPEFLTYFQNEAQLEKSRLLSDRFSAERPKGSFSTLEIQRTEQGDSAMYLCASSPGGGSYEQYFGPGTRLTVT.

This clonotype was detected ten times or more. The chain couples TRBV20-1 to TRBJ2-2, with 7 bases matching TRBD2. The junction had 4 bases not matched to a gene; V was cut back by 1 base and J by 8 bases. Germline V gene lookup returns CDR1 DFQATT and CDR2 SNEGSKA (reference sequence). The CDR3 runs to 13 residues. The CDR3 DNA reads as TGCAGTGCTAGAGTACTAGCGTTTGGGGAGCTGTTTTTT. Protein sequence: CSARVLAFGELFF.

The chain links TRBV3-1 to TRBJ1-5; D not resolved. Trimming pared 6 bases from V and 5 bases from J, leaving 11 bases between. Per the germline V gene, CDR1 is LGHDT and CDR2 is YNNKEL (reference sequence). CDR3 length equals 13 residues. As DNA, the CDR3 is TGTGCCAGCAGGAAAGGTTGGGATCAGCCCCAGCATTTT. Residues: CASRKGWDQPQHF.

This clonotype occurred many times. The chain has TRBV20-1 and TRBJ2-5; 7 bases map to TRBD1. Germline CDR1 DFQATT, CDR2 SNEGSKA (reference sequence). V was clipped by 3 bases and J by 2 bases; unmatched bases: 6. The CDR3 sequence is 14 residues long. CDR3 in DNA: TGCAGTGCTAGGATCTGGGACAGACAAGAGACCCAGTACTTC. It specifies CSARIWDRQETQYF.

The chain has TRBV20-1 and TRBJ2-2, with 10 positions matching TRBD2. J was trimmed by 5 bases and V by 5 bases; bases with no gene match: 11. The CDR3 is 16 amino acids. Looked up from germline, CDR1 is DFQATT and CDR2 is SNEGSKA (reference sequence). CDR3 DNA: TGCAGTGCTTCCGGGTTAGCGGGAGGTAGTACCGGGGAGCTGTTTTTT. Translating it yields CSASGLAGGSTGELFF.

In its sample, this clonotype was seen a few times. The J gene is TRBJ2-7, the V gene TRBV28, with 7 bases that match TRBD1. The germline CDR1 and CDR2 sequences are MDHEN and SYDVKM. Trimming at V came to 6 bases and at J to 4 bases, leaving 15 bases not matched to a gene. The CDR3 covers 16 residues. The CDR3 DNA sequence: TGTGCCAGCAGCCGACCCATGGGACAGCGGCCATACGAGCAGTACTTC. Translation: CASSRPMGQRPYEQYF.

The chain uses TRBV27 and TRBJ1-5; TRBD1 matches at 11 bases. CDR1 is MNHEY and CDR2 is SMNVEV in the germline V gene (reference sequence). Trimming took 5 bases from V and 6 from J; bases not matched to a gene: 6. This CDR3 is 15 amino acids long. CDR3 coding DNA: TGTGCCAGCAGTCCCGGGACAGGGGGTGTTCAGCCCCAGCATTTT. Amino acid sequence: CASSPGTGGVQPQHF.

This clonotype was observed many times. The chain combines TRBV6-5 with TRBJ1-2; D uncertain. V was clipped by 0 bases and J by 0 bases, with 5 bases between them. Germline-derived CDR1 and CDR2 are MNHEY and SVGAGI. The CDR3 totals 14 residues. CDR3 DNA: TGTGCCAGCAGTTACTCGGGAGCTAACTATGGCTACACCTTC. Protein sequence: CASSYSGANYGYTF.

This clonotype was seen ten or more times. This rearrangement joins TRBV24-1 to TRBJ2-3; tentatively, D is TRBD1 or TRBD2 (7 bases each). CDR3 size: 16 residues. Trimming shortened V by 3 bases and J by 1 base, and 13 bases separated the two germline ends. Germline lookup yields CDR1 KGHDR and CDR2 SFDVKD. The CDR3 is CATSDPSGGGTDTQYF. The CDR3 DNA sequence: TGTGCCACCAGTGATCCCTCAGGGGGGGGCACAGATACGCAGTATTTT.

This clonotype showed up many times. The rearrangement links TRBV29-1 to TRBJ2-7; 8 bases line up with TRBD1. The germline V gene has CDR1 SQVTM and CDR2 ANQGSEA. The CDR3 consists of 15 residues. V trimming: 6 bases; J trimming: 0 bases; junction bases outside the gene matches: 10. CDR3 DNA: TGCAGCGTGGCCTCGCAGGGGGCGGTCTCCTACGAGCAGTACTTC. This sequence encodes CSVASQGAVSYEQYF.

This clonotype occurred a few times. The rearrangement links TRBV28 to TRBJ1-1; no firm D call. Germline CDR1 reads MDHEN; CDR2 reads SYDVKM. V was cut by 8 bases and J by 1 base, with 2 bases left in between. The CDR3 has 10 amino acids. The CDR3 DNA sequence: TGTGCCAGCGGGAACACTGAAGCTTTCTTT. This codes for CASGNTEAFF.

In this sample, this clonotype turned up a few times. The V gene is TRBV14, the J gene TRBJ1-2; no clear D. The germline gives CDR1 SGHDN, CDR2 FVKESK. V shed 0 bases and J shed 8 bases, with 13 bases lying between them. This CDR3 contains 14 residues. CDR3: CASSQDYGGGGYTF. CDR3 nucleotides: TGTGCCAGCAGCCAAGATTACGGAGGTGGGGGCTACACCTTC.

This clonotype showed up just a few times. The chain uses TRBV5-1 and TRBJ2-1, with 8 bases lining up with TRBD1. The CDR3 length is 16 residues. From germline, CDR1 is SGHRS and CDR2 YFSETQ. Trimming cost V 4 bases and J 6 bases; bases outside gene matches: 12. CDR3 coding DNA: TGCGCCAGCAGCCACGGACAGGGCCTCCTAGGCAATGAGCAGTTCTTC. It encodes CASSHGQGLLGNEQFF.

This clonotype was seen a few times. CDR3 coding DNA: TGTGCCAGCAGTTCACAGGGGGCGAGTCCCTATGGCTACACCTTC. Translating it yields CASSSQGASPYGYTF. The V call is TRBV6-2 or TRBV6-3, the J call TRBJ1-2, with TRBD1 identical over 9 bases. Germline loops: CDR1 MNHEY, CDR2 SVGEGT. The CDR3 is 15 amino acids. V lost 4 bases and J lost 4; bases outside the gene matches: 7.

This clonotype ranks as medium-sized. This chain joins TRBV6-2 or TRBV6-3 and TRBJ1-5; a possible D gene is TRBD1 (5 bases). Germline V lookup: CDR1 MNHEY, CDR2 SVGEGT. Deletions cut 6 bases from V and 1 base from J, with 10 bases between. The CDR3 length is 14 residues. Written as DNA, the CDR3 is TGTGCCAGCAGAGGGGACGTAAGCAATCAGCCCCAGCATTTT. Its protein product is CASRGDVSNQPQHF.